This T cell receptor beta chain is from a study of CD8+ T cells in alopecia areata. The wider study: Treatment of the treated patients consisted of oral tofacitinib, 5 to 10 mg twice daily. Once tofacitinib had been taken for 6 to 18 months, 6 months off drug followed. Whole-study findings and limits: TCR sharing across patients was less clear than in mice, possibly HLA-related. Normal scalp showed lower clonality than lesional scalp, especially alopecia totalis/universalis.

This CDR3 has 14 residues. V was trimmed by 2 bases and J by 4 bases, leaving 11 bases between them. From germline, CDR1 is GTSNPN and CDR2 SVGIG (reference sequence). TCR sequencing used cDNA made by reverse transcription of extracted RNA. Profiled with immunoSEQ multiplex PCR; TCRdb holds only in-frame clones, not every one. The data show 9,500 to 15,000 clones, with roughly 57% seen just once and roughly an eighth held by the top ten. Concerning this clone itself: Its antigen is as yet unknown.

Peripheral blood, together with lesional scalp punch biopsies, was collected from alopecia areata patients. The chain employs TRBV30 and TRBJ2-2, with a weak D call TRBD2 (5 bases). The receptor was derived from a human donor with alopecia areata. Sequenced material: skin. Here the CDR3 reads CAWSRNSGTGELFF. The CDR3 DNA follows: TGTGCCTGGAGTAGAAACAGCGGCACCGGGGAGCTGTTTTTT.